The 27 T cell receptor beta chains given below trace back to one sample, sequenced in a study of T cell responses to AZD1222 COVID-19 vaccine. Assay used: immunoSEQ multiplex PCR; TCRdb lists only in-frame clones, some missing. Of approximately 100,000 clones detected, about 93% appear once; the ten largest clones hold less than 2.5%. This specimen was peripheral blood, taken on day 0 of AZD1222 vaccination. Receptors originate from an adult in good health.

The genes are TRBV14 and TRBJ1-6; TRBD1 agrees at 7 bases. The CDR3 sequence is 15 residues long. The V and J ends lost 4 bases and 7 bases, in that order; junction bases with no gene match: 7. Germline V lookup: CDR1 SGHDN, CDR2 FVKESK. CDR3 loop: CASSRHRGRNSPLHF. The CDR3 bases are TGTGCCAGCAGCCGCCACAGGGGAAGAAATTCACCCCTCCACTTT.

The chain combines TRBV5-6 with TRBJ2-1; 7 bases fit TRBD2. The CDR3 sequence is 13 residues long. The germline CDR1 and CDR2 sequences are SGHDT and YYEEEE. After removal of 4 bases from V and 6 bases from J, the junction contained 4 bases not matched to a gene. CDR3 protein: CASSAGVGNEQFF. In DNA, the CDR3 is TGTGCCAGCAGCGCGGGAGTGGGCAATGAGCAGTTCTTC.

The rearrangement links TRBV6-5 to TRBJ1-1, with a tentative D call TRBD1 (5 bases). V lost 6 bases, J lost 5 bases, and 16 bases lay in between. CDR1 is MNHEY and CDR2 is SVGAGI in the germline V gene. The CDR3 has 14 amino acids. CDR3 residues: CASRLRMEGTEAFF. CDR3 nucleotide sequence: TGTGCCAGCAGACTTCGGATGGAGGGGACTGAAGCTTTCTTT.

The chain couples TRBV19 to TRBJ1-1, with D maybe TRBD1 (5 bases). This CDR3 contains 14 residues. Trimming left V 3 bases short and J 2 bases short, with 10 bases between. CDR1 LNHDA and CDR2 SQIVND come from the germline V gene (reference sequence). The CDR3, as DNA: TGTGCCAGTAGTATGACAGAAACCAACACTGAAGCTTTCTTT. Residues: CASSMTETNTEAFF.

The chain joins TRBV29-1 to TRBJ2-3, with D tentatively TRBD2 (6 bases). The germline V gene has CDR1 SQVTM and CDR2 ANQGSEA. V was trimmed by 3 bases and J by 2 bases, leaving 18 bases between them. The CDR3 contains 16 residues. CDR3 DNA sequence: TGCAGCGTTGAGCTTTGGGCGGGACTCTACACAGATACGCAGTATTTT. Protein product: CSVELWAGLYTDTQYF.

This clone was recorded once. The V call is TRBV29-1, the J call TRBJ2-2; a weak D match, TRBD1 (5 bases). CDR1 is SQVTM and CDR2 is ANQGSEA in the germline V gene. This CDR3 has 12 amino acids. V was cut by 6 bases and J by 6 bases, with 11 bases left in between. CDR3 coding DNA: TGCAGCGTCCAGGGTTATGCCGGGGAGCTGTTTTTT. Its translation: CSVQGYAGELFF.

CDR3 coding DNA: TGTGCCAGCAGCCTATACAGAGGGGGTTCGACCTATGGCTACACCTTC. Its protein is CASSLYRGGSTYGYTF. The chain joins TRBV5-6 to TRBJ1-2, with D possibly matching TRBD1 (6 bases). The CDR3 spans 16 residues. V was pared by 4 bases and J by 4 bases, with 20 bases between. The germline CDR1 and CDR2 sequences are SGHDT and YYEEEE.

J is TRBJ1-1 and V is TRBV11-2; TRBD1 might be the D (5 bases). Trimming stripped 2 bases from V and 4 bases from J, with 17 bases between. This CDR3 comprises 16 residues. Germline V gene sequence: CDR1 SGHAT, CDR2 FQNNGV. The CDR3 protein is CASSLWGTMGGTEAFF. CDR3 DNA: TGTGCCAGCAGCTTATGGGGGACGATGGGGGGCACTGAAGCTTTCTTT.

This chain's CDR3 is CASSFWRGAPLHF. The CDR3 DNA follows: TGTGCCAGCAGTTTTTGGCGGGGGGCACCCCTCCACTTT. The rearrangement links TRBV27 to TRBJ1-6, with a possible D match to TRBD1 (5 bases). Per germline, CDR1 MNHEY and CDR2 SMNVEV (reference sequence). Trimming removed 3 bases from V and 11 bases from J, with 11 bases in between. This CDR3 spans 13 amino acids.

The rearrangement uses TRBV5-8 and TRBJ1-3; D gene unclear. CDR3 length: 14 residues. V was pared by 4 bases and J by 4 bases, with 12 bases between. Germline V CDR1 and CDR2: SGHTS, YDEGEE. As DNA, the CDR3 is TGTGCCAGCAGCCGATCTAGTCAAGGAAACACCATATATTTT. Translating gives CASSRSSQGNTIYF.

This clone was detected a few times. V usage is TRBV6-4 and J usage is TRBJ2-2; 9 positions match TRBD1. Trimming removed 5 bases from V and 3 bases from J; junction bases left unmatched: 1. CDR3 length equals 14 residues. Germline V gene sequence: CDR1 MRHNA, CDR2 SNTAGT. The CDR3 DNA reads as TGTGCCAGCAGTACAGGGGGCGACACCGGGGAGCTGTTTTTT. Amino acid sequence: CASSTGGDTGELFF.

V is TRBV29-1 and J is TRBJ1-1; D is uncertain. Per the germline V gene, CDR1 is SQVTM and CDR2 is ANQGSEA. This CDR3 comprises 10 residues. V was clipped by 2 bases and J by 11 bases, with 9 bases between them. CDR3 sequence: CSVETRQAFF. The CDR3 DNA reads as TGCAGCGTTGAAACACGGCAGGCTTTCTTT.

The chain uses TRBV6-6 and TRBJ1-1, with TRBD1 as a possible D gene (5 bases). The germline V and J ends were trimmed by 2 bases and 12 bases, with 19 bases remaining between them. The CDR3 runs to 14 residues. Germline CDR1 reads MNHNY; CDR2 reads SVGAGI (reference sequence). Written as DNA, the CDR3 is TGTGCCAGCAGTTACGAGAAGGGCAGGGTGAGTTCTTTCTTT. Protein sequence: CASSYEKGRVSSFF.

The chain joins TRBV6-5 to TRBJ1-2, with D unclear. Per germline, CDR1 MNHEY and CDR2 SVGAGI. V lost 6 bases and J 4 bases, leaving 9 bases between the germline ends. The CDR3 totals 12 residues. CDR3 nucleotides: TGTGCCAGCAGATTGGGAGTCTATGGCTACACCTTC. This gives the protein CASRLGVYGYTF.

This clone was counted a single time. V and J are TRBV10-3 and TRBJ2-7; D might be TRBD1 (5 bases). This CDR3 has 14 residues. V was shortened by 7 bases and J by 2 bases, with 15 bases between the two germline ends. Germline CDR1 and CDR2: ENHRY and SYGVKD. CDR3 region: CAIKALGAAYEQYF. The CDR3 nucleotides are TGTGCCATCAAAGCCCTAGGGGCAGCCTACGAGCAGTACTTC.

Concerning this clone: The junction and the germline gene differ at one end; a read error may be behind it. The CDR3 DNA reads as TGTGCCAGCAGTTACTCGGGGGTATCGCTTTTT. It codes for CASSYSGVSLF. V usage is TRBV6-5 and J usage is TRBJ1-1; D may be TRBD1 (5 bases). This CDR3 spans 11 amino acids. Germline values: CDR1 MNHEY, CDR2 SVGAGI.

This chain joins TRBV20-1 and TRBJ1-3; no definite D call. The ends were cut back, 3 bases at V and 6 bases at J, with 12 bases in the middle. The CDR3 has 13 residues. CDR1 is DFQATT, CDR2 SNEGSKA, per germline (reference sequence). In DNA form, the CDR3 reads TGCAGTGCTAGTCGGGTATCTCAAAACACCATATATTTT. Translating it yields CSASRVSQNTIYF.

The chain is built from TRBV19 and TRBJ1-4; D is undetermined. Germline V gene data show CDR1 as LNHDA and CDR2 as SQIVND (reference sequence). V lost 7 bases to trimming and J lost 0 bases, with 9 bases between them. The CDR3 is made up of 14 amino acids. CDR3 residues: CASKRFATNEKLFF. The CDR3 DNA is TGTGCCAGTAAGAGATTTGCAACTAATGAAAAACTGTTTTTT.

The J gene is TRBJ2-7, the V gene TRBV4-1; D possibly corresponds to TRBD2 (6 bases). Germline V lookup: CDR1 MGHRA, CDR2 YSYEKL. V lost 0 bases, J lost 4 bases, and 16 bases lay in between. The CDR3 length is 16 residues. The CDR3 sequence is CASSQETEGSDYEQYF. In DNA form, the CDR3 reads TGCGCCAGCAGCCAAGAGACGGAGGGATCGGATTACGAGCAGTACTTC.

This chain links TRBV27 with TRBJ2-6, with D possibly being TRBD2 (6 bases). This CDR3 region has 18 residues. V was clipped by 2 bases and J by 2 bases, with 16 bases between them. Germline values: CDR1 MNHEY, CDR2 SMNVEV (reference sequence). CDR3 region: CASSLGLSGVPGANVLTF. CDR3 in DNA: TGTGCCAGCAGTTTAGGGCTTTCGGGGGTCCCTGGGGCCAACGTCCTGACTTTC.

Comments on this clone: Other DNA variants within this sample encode the same CDR3. The chain links TRBV19 to TRBJ1-5, with 11 nucleotides matching TRBD1. The germline V gene has CDR1 LNHDA and CDR2 SQIVND (reference sequence). This CDR3 contains 14 residues. Trimming took 4 bases from V and 6 from J; bases not matched to a gene: 2. In nucleotides, the CDR3 is TGTGCCAGTAGTACCGGGACAGGGGGTCAGCCCCAGCATTTT. Protein product: CASSTGTGGQPQHF.

The CDR3 here is CASRPEKYRGFNSYEQYF. As DNA, the CDR3 is TGTGCCAGCAGACCGGAAAAATACAGGGGTTTTAATTCCTACGAGCAGTACTTC. V and J are TRBV5-6 and TRBJ2-7, with 7 bases that match TRBD1. This CDR3 spans 18 amino acids. Germline CDR1 is SGHDT and CDR2 is YYEEEE. The ends lost 5 bases at V and 1 base at J; junction bases unmatched: 18.

V and J are TRBV11-3 and TRBJ2-1; D unclear. This CDR3 comprises 13 residues. Germline-derived CDR1 and CDR2 are SGHNT and YENEEA. V lost 5 bases to trimming and J lost 9 bases, with 14 bases between them. DNA for the CDR3: TGTGCCAGCAGCCCTCTGCACGGCGGTGAGCAGTTCTTC. Amino acids: CASSPLHGGEQFF.

V usage is TRBV29-1 and J usage is TRBJ2-1; 8 bases are shared with TRBD2. This CDR3 spans 13 amino acids. Germline V CDR1 and CDR2: SQVTM, ANQGSEA. The DNA for the CDR3 is TGCAGTGTAAGCGGGAGATTTGGCAATGAGCAGTTCTTC. Residues: CSVSGRFGNEQFF.

The chain uses TRBV2 and TRBJ2-1; 8 nucleotides agree with TRBD2. The CDR3 has 15 amino acids. V lost 6 bases to trimming and J lost 0 bases; unmatched junction nucleotides: 4. Germline V gene sequence: CDR1 SNHLY, CDR2 FYNNEI. The CDR3 spells CASRETSGSYNEQFF. In nucleotides, the CDR3 is TGTGCCAGCAGGGAAACTAGCGGCTCCTACAATGAGCAGTTCTTC.

The chain combines TRBV9 with TRBJ1-1; D possibly corresponds to TRBD1 (5 bases). Deletions cut 3 bases from V and 4 bases from J, with 19 bases between. The CDR3 length is 16 residues. Looked up from germline, CDR1 is SGDLS and CDR2 is YYNGEE. The CDR3, as DNA: TGTGCCAGCAGCGCCCTCGGGGGGGTAGGGGCCACTGAAGCTTTCTTT. Amino acid sequence: CASSALGGVGATEAFF.

The chain joins TRBV5-4 to TRBJ2-1; TRBD2 aligns across 11 bases. The CDR3 runs 14 residues. After removal of 1 base from V and 14 bases from J, the junction contained 8 bases not matched to a gene. Germline CDR1 reads SGHNT; CDR2 reads YYREEE (reference sequence). The CDR3 loop is CASSLMTSGNRKFF. The DNA of the CDR3 is TGTGCCAGCAGCTTGATGACTAGCGGGAATCGGAAGTTCTTC.